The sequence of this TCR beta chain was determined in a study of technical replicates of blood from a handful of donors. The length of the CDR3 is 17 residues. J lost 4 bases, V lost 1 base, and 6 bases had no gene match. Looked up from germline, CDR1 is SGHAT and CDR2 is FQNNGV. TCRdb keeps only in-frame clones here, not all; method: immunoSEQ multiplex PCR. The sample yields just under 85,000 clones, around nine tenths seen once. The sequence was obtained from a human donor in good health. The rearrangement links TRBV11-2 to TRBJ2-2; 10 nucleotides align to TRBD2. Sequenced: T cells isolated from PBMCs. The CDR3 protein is CASSLGLVAGGTGELFF. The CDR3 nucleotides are TGTGCCAGCAGCTTAGGTCTCGTAGCGGGAGGCACCGGGGAGCTGTTTTTT.